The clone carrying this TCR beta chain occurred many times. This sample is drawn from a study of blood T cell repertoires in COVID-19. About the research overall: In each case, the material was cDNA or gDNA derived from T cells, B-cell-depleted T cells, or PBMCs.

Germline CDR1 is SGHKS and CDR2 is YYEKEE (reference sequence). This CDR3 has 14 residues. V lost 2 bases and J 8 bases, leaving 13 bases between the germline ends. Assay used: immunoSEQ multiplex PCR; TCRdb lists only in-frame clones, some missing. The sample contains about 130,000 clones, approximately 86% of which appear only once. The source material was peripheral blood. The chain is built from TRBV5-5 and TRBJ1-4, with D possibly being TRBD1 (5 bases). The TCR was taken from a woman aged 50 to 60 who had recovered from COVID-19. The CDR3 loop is CASSFWEGSEKLFF. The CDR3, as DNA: TGTGCCAGCAGCTTTTGGGAGGGGTCCGAAAAACTGTTTTTT.